What follows describes a single T cell receptor beta chain. There is no known antigen for this receptor. One base away there is no much larger clone; base qualities are not given. These data belong to a study of T-cell reconstitution after alpha-beta-depleted transplantation in children (TCRdb year 2016). With regard to the full study: The study quantitatively tracked T-cell immune reconstitution after TCRalphabeta/CD19-depleted allogeneic hematopoietic cell transplantation in children using TCR repertoire profiling. What the work shows at the level of the full study, not this receptor alone: The apparently early recovery of alphabetaT-cell counts about two months after transplant reportedly depended on only several hundred rapidly expanded clones that came from non-depleted graft cells. In some patients, the high TCRbeta diversity seen at day 60 was put down to recipient T cells and intrathymic progenitors that had survived conditioning. Over the following months the frequencies of hyperexpanded clones went down, and after one year T-cell counts and TCRbeta diversity were mostly credited to newly produced T cells.

V was cut back by 3 bases and J by 4 bases, leaving a gap of 10 bases between them. The CDR3 covers 14 residues, taking in both the cysteine and the phenylalanine. Of the read, only the CDR3 DNA is kept; its 42 bases are in frame from base 1. The CDR1 and CDR2 encoded by the germline V gene are ENHRY and SYGVKD. The sample's treatment or condition label, in plain terms: allogeneic hematopoietic cell transplantation with graft depleted of TCRalphabeta T cells and CD19 B cells. The transplant recipients were children given TCRalphabeta/CD19-depleted allogeneic hematopoietic cell grafts. Library method: PCR. TCRdb shows the sequencer as Illumina HiSeq 2500. TCR libraries were prepared with molecular barcoding, using unique molecular identifiers to normalize TCRbeta repertoire quantification. TCRdb reprocessed the public reads (quality trimming at Q25 with fastp, clone calling with MiXCR) and kept in-frame beta chains. Rows with a matching CDR3 protein are joined into one entry that keeps the most common DNA and genes. Counted in this sample were hundreds of thousands of distinct CDR3 sequences; 10% to 15% of them appeared once. The top ten constitute around 2% of the sample.

The sample in question was PBMCs, mostly from graft donor cells, obtained 360 days after TCRalphabeta/CD19-depleted stem cell transplant. Rearrangement joined TRBV10-3 to TRBJ2-4, with a tentative D gene TRBD1 over 5 matching bases. This receptor was identified in a male patient younger than 18 who had a stem cell transplant for acute myeloid leukemia, so the T cells may come from the graft donor. The sequence in DNA is TGTGCCATCAGTGACAGGGAATCGAAAAACATTCAGTACTTC. It specifies CAISDRESKNIQYF.